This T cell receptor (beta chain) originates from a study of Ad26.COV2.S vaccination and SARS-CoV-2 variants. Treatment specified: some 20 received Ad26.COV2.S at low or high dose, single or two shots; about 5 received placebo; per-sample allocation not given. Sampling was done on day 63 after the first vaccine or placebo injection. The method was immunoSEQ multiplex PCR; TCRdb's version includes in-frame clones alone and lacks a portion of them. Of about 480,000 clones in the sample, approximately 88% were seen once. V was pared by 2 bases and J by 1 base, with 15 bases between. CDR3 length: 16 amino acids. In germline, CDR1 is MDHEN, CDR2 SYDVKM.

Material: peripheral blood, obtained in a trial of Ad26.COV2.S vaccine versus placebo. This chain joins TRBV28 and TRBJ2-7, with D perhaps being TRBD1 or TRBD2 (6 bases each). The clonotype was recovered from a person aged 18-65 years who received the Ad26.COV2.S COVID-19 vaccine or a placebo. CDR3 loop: CASSLSRGTPSYEQYF. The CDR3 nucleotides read TGTGCCAGCAGTTTAAGCCGCGGGACACCTTCCTACGAGCAGTACTTC.